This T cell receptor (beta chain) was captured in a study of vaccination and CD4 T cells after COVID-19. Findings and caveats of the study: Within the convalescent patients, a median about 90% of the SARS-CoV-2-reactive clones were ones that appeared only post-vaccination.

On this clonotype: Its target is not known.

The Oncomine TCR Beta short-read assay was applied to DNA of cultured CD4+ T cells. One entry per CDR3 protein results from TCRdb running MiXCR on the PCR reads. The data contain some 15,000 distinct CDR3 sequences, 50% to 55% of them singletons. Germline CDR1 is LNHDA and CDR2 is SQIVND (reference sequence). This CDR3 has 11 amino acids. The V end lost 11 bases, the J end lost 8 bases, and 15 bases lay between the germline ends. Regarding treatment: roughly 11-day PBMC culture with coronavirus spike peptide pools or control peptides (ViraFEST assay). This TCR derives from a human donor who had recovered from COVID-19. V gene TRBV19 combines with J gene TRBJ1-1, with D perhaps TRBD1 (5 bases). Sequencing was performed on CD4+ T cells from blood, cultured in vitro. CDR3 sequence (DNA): TGTGCCTGGACACCTGAGACGGAAGCTTTCTTT. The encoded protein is CAWTPETEAFF.